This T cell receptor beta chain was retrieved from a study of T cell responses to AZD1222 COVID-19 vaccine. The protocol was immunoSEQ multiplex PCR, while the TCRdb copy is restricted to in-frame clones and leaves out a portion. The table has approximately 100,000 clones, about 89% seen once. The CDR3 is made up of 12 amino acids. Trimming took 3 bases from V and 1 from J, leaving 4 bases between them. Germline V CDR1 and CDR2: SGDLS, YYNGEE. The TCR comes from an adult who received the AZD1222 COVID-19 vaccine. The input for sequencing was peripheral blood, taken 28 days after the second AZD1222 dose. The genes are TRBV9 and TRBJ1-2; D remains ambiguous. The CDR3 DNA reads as TGTGCCAGCAGCGCCGATAACTATGGCTACACCTTC. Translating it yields CASSADNYGYTF.